This section outlines one TCR beta chain sequence together with its context. What it binds is not known. This entry is derived from a study of vaccination and CD4 T cells after COVID-19. Study in general: Cellular stimulation was performed using overlapping spike peptides derived from SARS-CoV-2, HCoV-NL63, HCoV-OC43 and HCoV-229E. Study findings and constraints: When vaccine-specific clones from convalescent patients were examined, 304 of 307 were spike mono-reactive.

Treatment noted: 10-day PBMC culture with coronavirus spike peptide pools or control peptides (ViraFEST assay). Sequence data for DNA of cultured CD4+ T cells were generated by the Oncomine TCR Beta short-read assay. TCRdb reanalysed the PCR reads using MiXCR and keeps one entry per CDR3 protein. The table has approximately 8,700 distinct CDR3 sequences, 60% to 70% seen once. The CDR3 covers 13 residues. The germline V gene encodes CDR1 MGHRA and CDR2 YSYEKL. The clonotype was recovered from a human donor who had recovered from COVID-19. This rearrangement joins TRBV4-1 to TRBJ2-7; no clear D. The DNA end favors TRBJ2-1, so the J call may be wrong. Sequencing was done on a sample of CD4+ T cells from blood, cultured in vitro. The CDR3 is CASSQYGLLEQFF. Written as DNA, the CDR3 is TGCGCCAGCAGCCAATACGGGCTACTGGAGCAGTTCTTC.